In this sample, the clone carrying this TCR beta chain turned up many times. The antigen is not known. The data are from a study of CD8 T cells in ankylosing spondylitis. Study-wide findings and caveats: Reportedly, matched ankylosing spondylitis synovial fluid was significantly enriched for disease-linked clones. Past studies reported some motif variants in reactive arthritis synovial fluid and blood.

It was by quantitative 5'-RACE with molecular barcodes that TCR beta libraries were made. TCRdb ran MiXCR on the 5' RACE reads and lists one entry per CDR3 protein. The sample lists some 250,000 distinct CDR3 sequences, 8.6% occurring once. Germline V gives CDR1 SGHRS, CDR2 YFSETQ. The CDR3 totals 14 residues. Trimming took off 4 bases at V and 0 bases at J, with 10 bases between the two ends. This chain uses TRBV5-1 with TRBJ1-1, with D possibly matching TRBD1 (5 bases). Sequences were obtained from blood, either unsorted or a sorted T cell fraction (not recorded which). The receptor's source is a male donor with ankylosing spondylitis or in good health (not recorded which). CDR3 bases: TGCGCCAGCAGCCCGGGGGTTGTGAACACTGAAGCTTTCTTT. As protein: CASSPGVVNTEAFF.